These 5 T cell receptor beta chains came from one sample sequenced in a study of blood T cell repertoires in COVID-19. The data were produced by immunoSEQ multiplex PCR, yet TCRdb's version contains in-frame clones alone and is incomplete. Here the sample spans approximately 170,000 clones, around 85% being singletons. Sequencing used peripheral blood. The receptors here all came from a man older than 75 with COVID-19, enrolled during active disease.

The chain couples TRBV7-6 to TRBJ1-1; the D is unclear. Trimming cost V 3 bases and J 6 bases, with 5 bases left between them. CDR3 length: 11 residues. In germline, CDR1 is SGHVS, CDR2 FNYEAQ. The CDR3, as DNA: TGTGCCAGCAGCTTTGACTCTGAAGCTTTCTTT. This sequence encodes CASSFDSEAFF.

The chain joins TRBV2 to TRBJ1-1; D not resolved. V lost 2 bases, J lost 7 bases, and 2 bases lay in between. The CDR3 runs to 10 residues. Germline CDR1 reads SNHLY; CDR2 reads FYNNEI. DNA of the CDR3: TGTGCCAGCAGTGAATATGAAGCTTTCTTT. It is translated as CASSEYEAFF.

The rearrangement joins TRBV28 to TRBJ2-7; TRBD1 agrees at 11 bases. V gave up 5 bases and J gave up 3 bases; unmatched junction bases: 6. This CDR3 contains 15 residues. CDR1 is MDHEN, CDR2 SYDVKM, per germline. CDR3 loop: CASSQGGTGGYEQYF. The CDR3 DNA reads as TGTGCCAGCAGTCAAGGGGGGACAGGGGGCTACGAGCAGTACTTC.

J is TRBJ1-2 and V is TRBV18; D is ambiguous. Germline CDR1 KGHSH, CDR2 LQKENI. V lost 3 bases and J 0 bases, leaving 5 bases between the germline ends. The CDR3 contains 13 residues. The DNA of the CDR3 is TGTGCCAGCTCACCCGACACTAACTATGGCTACACCTTC. It encodes CASSPDTNYGYTF.

The V call is TRBV18, the J call TRBJ2-3; TRBD2 agrees at 8 bases. CDR3 length: 15 residues. V lost 3 bases to trimming and J lost 2 bases; unmatched junction nucleotides: 4. Germline assignment: CDR1 KGHSH and CDR2 LQKENI. Here the CDR3 DNA reads TGTGCCAGCTCACCGCAAGCGGGGGACACAGATACGCAGTATTTT. Amino acid sequence: CASSPQAGDTDTQYF.